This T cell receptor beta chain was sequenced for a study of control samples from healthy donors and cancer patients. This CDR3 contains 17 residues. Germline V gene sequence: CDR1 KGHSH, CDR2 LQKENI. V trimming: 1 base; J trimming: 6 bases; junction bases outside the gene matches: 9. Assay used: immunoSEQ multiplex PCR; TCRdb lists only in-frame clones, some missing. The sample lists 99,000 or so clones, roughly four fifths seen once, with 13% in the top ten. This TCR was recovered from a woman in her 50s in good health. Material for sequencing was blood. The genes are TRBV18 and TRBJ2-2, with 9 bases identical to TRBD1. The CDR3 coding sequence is TGTGCCAGCTCACCACTCTGGGACAGGGTGGTGGCCGGGGAGCTGTTTTTT. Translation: CASSPLWDRVVAGELFF.